Presented here are 10 T cell receptor beta chains from one specimen sequenced in a study of cytomegalovirus exposure and HLA in healthy donors. This table comes from immunoSEQ multiplex PCR, and its TCRdb copy is limited to in-frame clones, with some not included. The sample yields fewer than 75,000 clones, roughly 92% seen once. Sequencing was carried out using PBMCs. These receptors all come from a woman younger than 30 in good health and CMV-seropositive.

J is TRBJ1-1 and V is TRBV11-2, with a possible D match to TRBD1 (5 bases). The CDR3 extends over 14 amino acids. Germline assignment: CDR1 SGHAT and CDR2 FQNNGV. The V end was cut by 2 bases, the J end by 7 bases, with 14 bases between. CDR3 bases: TGTGCCAGCAGCTTATTGTGGGGTACAGGTGAAGCTTTCTTT. It specifies CASSLLWGTGEAFF. Combining the CDR3 with reference TRBV11-2 and TRBJ1-1 gives the whole variable domain EAGVAQSPRYKIIEKRQSVAFWCNPISGHATLYWYQQILGQGPKLLIQFQNNGVVDDSQLPKDRFSAERLKGVDSTLKIQPAKLEDSAVYLCASSLLWGTGEAFFGQGTRLTVV.

V gene TRBV7-8 combines with J gene TRBJ2-5, with D possibly matching TRBD2 (5 bases). Looked up from germline, CDR1 is SGHVS and CDR2 is FQNEAQ. The V end was cut by 3 bases, the J end by 4 bases, with 6 bases between. This CDR3 has 12 amino acids. CDR3 loop: CASSFRGETQYF. Here the CDR3 DNA reads TGTGCCAGCAGCTTCCGGGGAGAGACCCAGTACTTC.

The gene calls are TRBV19 and TRBJ2-7; weak D call: TRBD1 (5 bases). The CDR3 is 14 amino acids. With 3 bases removed from V and 2 bases from J, the gap between germline ends came to 11 bases. Germline V gene sequence: CDR1 LNHDA, CDR2 SQIVND (reference sequence). The CDR3 reads CASSMGQGPYEQYF. The CDR3 nucleotides read TGTGCCAGTAGTATGGGTCAGGGCCCCTACGAGCAGTACTTC.

The chain carries TRBV5-4 and TRBJ2-5, with D tentatively TRBD2 (5 bases). With 4 bases removed from V and 4 bases from J, the gap between germline ends came to 17 bases. In germline, CDR1 is SGHNT, CDR2 YYREEE (reference sequence). The CDR3 sequence is 15 residues long. The CDR3 region has the DNA TGTGCCAGCAGCCGAGTTGGGCCGGGGTTAGAGACCCAGTACTTC. This encodes CASSRVGPGLETQYF.

The chain links TRBV6-5 to TRBJ1-3; D might be TRBD1 (5 bases). The CDR3 has 15 residues. The germline V and J ends were trimmed by 10 bases and 0 bases, with 16 bases remaining between them. Looked up from germline, CDR1 is MNHEY and CDR2 is SVGAGI. For the CDR3, the DNA is TGTGCCACCTGCCCGACAGTTTTCTCTGGAAACACCATATATTTT. This sequence encodes CATCPTVFSGNTIYF.

The chain has TRBV5-5 and TRBJ2-7; 10 nucleotides match TRBD2. The CDR3 spans 16 residues. V shed 4 bases, J shed 1 base, and the junction held 8 bases outside the gene matches. Germline V lookup: CDR1 SGHKS, CDR2 YYEKEE (reference sequence). In DNA form, the CDR3 reads TGTGCCAGCAGCCCCCGTCTAGCGGGGGAGTCCTACGAGCAGTACTTC. Its protein product is CASSPRLAGESYEQYF.

The rearrangement joins TRBV2 to TRBJ2-7; TRBD1 might be the D (5 bases). There are 13 residues in the CDR3. Germline assignment: CDR1 SNHLY and CDR2 FYNNEI. Trimming took off 3 bases at V and 3 bases at J, with 9 bases between the two ends. CDR3 in amino acids: CASSDRQGYEQYF. The CDR3, as DNA: TGTGCCAGCAGTGACCGCCAGGGCTACGAGCAGTACTTC. Drawing the rest from reference TRBV2 and TRBJ2-7, the complete variable domain is EPEVTQTPSHQVTQMGQEVILRCVPISNHLYFYWYRQILGQKVEFLVSFYNNEISEKSEIFDDQFSVERPDGSNFTLKIRSTKLEDSAMYFCASSDRQGYEQYFGPGTRLTVT.

The CDR3 sequence is CAISASGTSGRTGHEQYF. For the CDR3, the DNA is TGTGCCATCAGTGCCTCCGGGACTAGCGGGAGGACGGGCCACGAGCAGTACTTC. V is TRBV10-3 and J is TRBJ2-7; 15 positions agree with TRBD2. V was clipped by 4 bases and J by 5 bases; unmatched bases: 12. CDR3 length: 18 residues. Germline-derived CDR1 and CDR2 are ENHRY and SYGVKD.

The chain combines TRBV2 with TRBJ2-3; 7 nucleotides line up with TRBD2. The CDR3 runs to 15 residues. With V trimmed by 6 bases and J by 2 bases, 8 bases remained unmatched. Germline assignment: CDR1 SNHLY and CDR2 FYNNEI. The CDR3: CASRRDYGTTDTQYF. DNA for the CDR3: TGTGCCAGCAGAAGGGACTACGGAACCACAGATACGCAGTATTTT.

A single count supports this clone. The chain joins TRBV21-1 to TRBJ2-7; the D call TRBD2 from the table was never checked on the DNA. TRBV21-1 is described as a pseudogene. The CDR3 covers 15 residues. CDR3 amino acids: CASSTVAVSPYEQYF. The CDR3 nucleotides read TGTGCCAGCAGCACGGTCGCCGTCTCCCCCTACGAGCAGTACTTC.